This TCR beta chain was identified during a study of molecular identifiers for immune sequencing clone quantification. One entry per CDR3 protein, called by TCRdb with MiXCR from the PCR reads. Here the sample spans about 320,000 distinct CDR3 sequences, 24% being singletons. Concerning this clonotype: The junction does not match germline at one end; this may be a read error.

Germline V CDR1 and CDR2: SGHAT, FQNNGV. CDR3 size: 17 residues. The chain joins TRBV11-2 to TRBJ2-1, with 11 bases aligning to TRBD2. The source of this sequence is a human donor in good health. Some libraries in this study had Jurkat cell RNA spiked in. Material: naive CD8+ T cells from blood, with Jurkat cell RNA spiked in. The subset denotes: FACS-sorted CD8+CD4-CCR7+CD45RA+ naive T cells. Here the CDR3 DNA reads TGTGCCCGCAGCTTTGGGACTAGCGGAGACTCCTGGAATGAGCAGTTCTTC. Protein sequence: CARSFGTSGDSWNEQFF.